Listed below are T cell receptor beta chains from one sample, sequenced in a study of T-cell memory formation after mild COVID-19. In TCRdb, the 5' RACE reads were re-called with MiXCR into one record per CDR3 protein. The sample includes approximately 300,000 distinct CDR3 sequences, approximately 8% of them seen just once. Sequenced input: PBMCs or a T cell subset sorted from them (not recorded which). These receptor sequences come from a man between 18 and 35 years old who had mild COVID-19 (a few samples of this study predate the infection). Cell type and time point are not known. Each CDR3 is given with its conserved first and last residue. D genes are given only for firm matches. Not every row has a clone size; where given, it reads once, few, many or a size class.

D gene	clone size	V gene	CDR3 length	J gene	CDR3 DNA	CDR3 protein
TRBD2	-	TRBV5-1	14	TRBJ2-1	TGCGCCAGCAGCTTGGCAAGCGGGGGGACCGAGCAGTTCTTC	CASSLASGGTEQFF
-	few	TRBV29-1	14	TRBJ2-3	TGCAGCGTTCTCTTGCCTCCCGGATCAGATACGCAGTATTTT	CSVLLPPGSDTQYF
TRBD1	few	TRBV29-1	12	TRBJ2-7	TGCAGCGTTCGGACAGGGGCCTACGAGCAGTACTTC	CSVRTGAYEQYF
-	few	TRBV7-7	15	TRBJ2-5	TGTGCTAGCAGCTTATTGTCAGGGGTTGCCGAGACCCAGTACTTC	CASSLLSGVAETQYF
-	many	TRBV5-1	14	TRBJ1-6	TGCGCCAGCAGCCCGCGACAGGACTCGGCACCCCTCCACTTT	CASSPRQDSAPLHF
TRBD1	few	TRBV5-1	16	TRBJ1-4	TGCGCCAGCAGTTCACCCAGGGGGCGAGGGAATGAAAAACTGTTTTTT	CASSSPRGRGNEKLFF
-	few	TRBV5-5	15	TRBJ1-5	TGTGCCAGCAGCGCGTCGACACAGGGTAATCAGCCCCAGCATTTT	CASSASTQGNQPQHF
-	many	TRBV20-1	15	TRBJ2-1	TGCAGTGCTTACCCCCCGGGGCTTGCCTACAATGAGCAGTTCTTC	CSAYPPGLAYNEQFF
-	few	TRBV19	13	TRBJ2-5	TGTGCCAGTAGTGCAGGGGCCGGAGAGACCCAGTACTTC	CASSAGAGETQYF
TRBD1	-	TRBV7-3	15	TRBJ2-2	TGTGCCAGCAGCTTCCAGGGGGCGCCCGCCGGGGAGCTGTTTTTT	CASSFQGAPAGELFF
TRBD1	few	TRBV5-6	13	TRBJ2-7	TGTGCCAGCAGCTGGGACAGGTCCTACGAGCAGTACTTC	CASSWDRSYEQYF
-	-	TRBV7-3	14	TRBJ1-2	TGTGCCAGCAGCTCCGCTCCGGGGGGCTATGGCTACACCTTC	CASSSAPGGYGYTF